These T cell receptor beta chains were read from a single sample in a study of OX40 agonist ivuxolimab in advanced cancers. Clones were read by immunoSEQ multiplex PCR, and TCRdb kept only the in-frame ones, dropping some. The repertoire consists of some 47,000 clones, with 75% to 90% occurring once and the leading ten covering roughly 6.8%. This specimen consisted of CD4+ or CD8+ T cells sorted from blood, obtained in a trial of the OX40 agonist ivuxolimab. The receptors here all came from an adult with an advanced solid tumor such as melanoma, head and neck, liver or kidney cancer. Each CDR3 is given without its conserved first and last residue. Fields, in order: CDR3 length, V gene, clone size, J gene, CDR3 protein. Not every row has a clone size; where given, it reads once, few, many or a size class.

12,TRBV9,.,TRBJ1-4,ASSPRDQNEKLF
13,TRBV27,.,TRBJ2-7,ASSMDRVGSYEQY
12,TRBV6-5,.,TRBJ2-7,ASSYSNGGYEQY
19,TRBV6-1,.,TRBJ2-7,ASSEALLGLAGPNLIYEQY
11,TRBV27,once,TRBJ1-2,ASSLQGYYGYT
11,TRBV7-8,.,TRBJ1-3,ASSAGRGNTIY
12,TRBV7-6,.,TRBJ2-5,ASSLVSNSETQY
12,TRBV14,.,TRBJ2-2,ASSRTTGTGELF
11,TRBV10-3,.,TRBJ2-3,AFRTGGADTQY
11,TRBV5-6,.,TRBJ1-1,ASSLGLYTEAF
13,TRBV5-6,.,TRBJ1-4,ASSLAQQFNEKLF
11,TRBV6-1,.,TRBJ2-7,ASRRAGPYEQY
12,TRBV10-2,few,TRBJ2-2,ASLNPKGPGELF
14,TRBV5-4,.,TRBJ2-1,ASSTPTSGIYNEQF
11,TRBV30,.,TRBJ2-5,AWSLWGWETQY